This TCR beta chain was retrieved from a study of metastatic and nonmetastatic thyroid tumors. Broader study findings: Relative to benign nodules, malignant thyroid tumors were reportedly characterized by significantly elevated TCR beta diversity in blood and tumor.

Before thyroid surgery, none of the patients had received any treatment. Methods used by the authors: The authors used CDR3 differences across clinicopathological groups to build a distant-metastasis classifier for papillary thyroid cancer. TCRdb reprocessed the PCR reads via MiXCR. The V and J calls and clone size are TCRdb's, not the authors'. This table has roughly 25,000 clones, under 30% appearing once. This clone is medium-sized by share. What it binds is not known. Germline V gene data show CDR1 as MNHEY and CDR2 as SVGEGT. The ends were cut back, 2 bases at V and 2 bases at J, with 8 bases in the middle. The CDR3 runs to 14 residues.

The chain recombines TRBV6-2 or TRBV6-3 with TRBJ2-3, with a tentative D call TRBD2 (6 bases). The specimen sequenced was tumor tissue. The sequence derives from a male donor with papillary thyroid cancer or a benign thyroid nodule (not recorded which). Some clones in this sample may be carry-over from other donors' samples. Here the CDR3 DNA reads TGTGCCAGCAGTTACGGCGGGGACACAGATACGCAGTATTTT. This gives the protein CASSYGGDTDTQYF.